Each of the 31 T cell receptor beta chains below was sequenced from the same sample in a study of blood T cell repertoires in COVID-19 (TCRdb year 2020). Preparation of the library involved the immunoSEQ multiplex PCR assay. TCRdb re-hosts the immuneACCESS table, in-frame sequences only. Its copies lack some clones; in the studies checked, an unresolved V gene accounts for under half of them, and the cause for the rest is not known. The sample table records 150,000 to 200,000 clones; roughly nine tenths of these occur just once. About 7% of the sample goes to the ten largest clones. The sequenced material came from peripheral blood. Receptors originate from a woman of 80 years or more in a cohort sampled during active or convalescent COVID-19.

The chain links TRBV10-3 to TRBJ2-7, with TRBD1 identical over 7 bases. The CDR3 has 13 residues. Per germline, CDR1 ENHRY and CDR2 SYGVKD. J lost 2 bases, V lost 8 bases, and 6 bases had no gene match. CDR3 nucleotides: TGTGCCATCTTAAGACAGGGAACCTACGAGCAGTACTTC. This translates into CAILRQGTYEQYF.

The V call is TRBV28, the J call TRBJ2-7; a weak D match, TRBD2 (7 bases). Trimming took 6 bases from V and 3 from J, leaving 18 bases between them. The CDR3 runs 15 residues. In germline, CDR1 is MDHEN, CDR2 SYDVKM. The CDR3 sequence is CASRLSWGGHYEQYF. The CDR3 DNA is TGTGCCAGCAGACTTTCATGGGGGGGGCACTACGAGCAGTACTTC.

The gene calls are TRBV24-1 and TRBJ2-4, with 15 bases fitting TRBD2. This CDR3 region has 19 residues. Trimming removed 4 bases from V and 0 bases from J; junction bases left unmatched: 6. Germline CDR1 reads KGHDR; CDR2 reads SFDVKD. This chain's CDR3 is CATSDFGLAGGPAKNIQYF. The CDR3 DNA follows: TGTGCCACCAGTGACTTCGGACTAGCGGGGGGGCCAGCCAAAAACATTCAGTACTTC.

The rearrangement links TRBV18 to TRBJ1-2, with 11 nucleotides matching TRBD1. The V segment lost 0 bases and the J segment 1 base; nucleotides outside the gene matches: 4. CDR3 length: 17 amino acids. Germline assignment: CDR1 KGHSH and CDR2 LQKENI. CDR3 amino acids: CASSPPGQGASNYGYTF. In DNA form, the CDR3 reads TGTGCCAGCTCACCACCTGGACAGGGGGCAAGTAACTATGGCTACACCTTC. Supplemented by reference TRBV18 and TRBJ1-2, the full variable domain reads NAGVMQNPRHLVRRRGQEARLRCSPMKGHSHVYWYRQLPEEGLKFMVYLQKENIIDESGMPKERFSAEFPKEGPSILRIQQVVRGDSAAYFCASSPPGQGASNYGYTFGSGTRLTVV.

The genes are TRBV2 and TRBJ1-1; the D is unclear. V was trimmed by 5 bases and J by 7 bases, leaving 17 bases between them. Germline V gene lookup returns CDR1 SNHLY and CDR2 FYNNEI. This CDR3 spans 14 amino acids. The CDR3: CASSQRTGDDEAFF. In DNA, the CDR3 is TGTGCCAGCAGTCAGAGGACGGGAGATGATGAAGCTTTCTTT.

This clone is a singleton in its sample. The CDR3 here is CASSPPGQPQHF. The CDR3 DNA reads TGTGCCAGCAGTCCCCCAGGTCAGCCCCAGCATTTT. The genes are TRBV28 and TRBJ1-5, with D uncertain. The V gene's germline CDR1 is MDHEN and CDR2 SYDVKM. Trimming stripped 5 bases from V and 6 bases from J, with 8 bases between. The CDR3 totals 12 residues.

This chain uses TRBV5-1 with TRBJ2-1; weak D call: TRBD2 (6 bases). The CDR3 totals 14 residues. The V gene lost 4 bases and the J gene lost 9 bases, with 17 bases spanning the gap. Germline assignment: CDR1 SGHRS and CDR2 YFSETQ. The CDR3 loop reads CASSRTGTSSEQFF. The CDR3 nucleotides read TGCGCCAGCAGCCGAACCGGGACTTCAAGTGAGCAGTTCTTC.

This clone showed up just once. The V call is TRBV20-1, the J call TRBJ1-1; D gene unclear. V lost 3 bases, J lost 1 base, and 9 bases lay in between. The CDR3 loop spans 13 amino acids. Germline lookup yields CDR1 DFQATT and CDR2 SNEGSKA (reference sequence). The chain's CDR3 is CSASSARNTEAFF. The CDR3 coding sequence is TGCAGTGCTAGTTCTGCGCGGAACACTGAAGCTTTCTTT.

This clone was counted once. The rearrangement uses TRBV29-1 and TRBJ1-1, with D tentatively TRBD1 (5 bases). The germline V gene encodes CDR1 SQVTM and CDR2 ANQGSEA. Trimming left V 2 bases short and J 3 bases short, with 10 bases between. This CDR3 region has 13 residues. CDR3 DNA sequence: TGCAGCGTTGAACGGCGGGGGTACACTGAAGCTTTCTTT. It translates to CSVERRGYTEAFF.

The rearrangement uses TRBV18 and TRBJ1-4; TRBD1 matches 7 bases. V gave up 6 bases and J gave up 8 bases; unmatched junction bases: 9. The CDR3 has 14 amino acids. Germline CDR1 and CDR2: KGHSH and LQKENI. CDR3 in DNA: TGTGCCAGCTCGACAAGAGACAGGGACGAAAAACTGTTTTTT. Translated: CASSTRDRDEKLFF.

This clone occurred once. The rearrangement uses TRBV3-1 (or the pseudogene TRBV3-2) and TRBJ2-2, with TRBD2 identical over 8 bases. The CDR3 runs to 14 residues. Germline V CDR1 and CDR2: LGHDT, YNNKEL (reference sequence). With 5 bases clipped from V and 7 bases from J, the junction kept 6 bases outside the gene matches. The CDR3 spells CASSDRGGSGELFF. CDR3 coding DNA: TGTGCCAGCAGCGACCGGGGGGGGAGCGGGGAGCTGTTTTTT.

This chain uses TRBV10-3 with TRBJ2-7, with a possible D match to TRBD1 (5 bases). V dropped 6 bases and J dropped 4 bases, with 10 bases sitting between them. CDR1 ENHRY and CDR2 SYGVKD come from the germline V gene. CDR3 length: 12 residues. CDR3 residues: CAIRGAPYEQYF. CDR3 nucleotides: TGTGCCATCAGAGGGGCGCCTTACGAGCAGTACTTC.

The chain is built from TRBV10-3 and TRBJ1-6; TRBD1 aligns across 9 bases. V was clipped by 6 bases and J by 7 bases; unmatched bases: 4. The germline CDR1 and CDR2 sequences are ENHRY and SYGVKD. The CDR3 spans 14 residues. Here the CDR3 reads CAIRPGQGNSPLHF. CDR3 nucleotide sequence: TGTGCCATCAGACCGGGACAGGGAAATTCACCCCTCCACTTT.

This clone has only one observation. This rearrangement joins TRBV28 to TRBJ1-1; no firm D call. The V gene lost 3 bases and the J gene lost 1 base, with 15 bases spanning the gap. Germline values: CDR1 MDHEN, CDR2 SYDVKM. The CDR3 sequence is 16 residues long. The CDR3, as DNA: TGTGCCAGCAGTTTGATTACCGGGAGAAAGAACACTGAAGCTTTCTTT. Amino acid sequence: CASSLITGRKNTEAFF.

This clone turned up a few times. The chain links TRBV7-6 to TRBJ1-4; the D gene is possibly TRBD1 (5 bases). CDR3 size: 15 residues. Trimming left V 5 bases short and J 1 base short, with 11 bases between. CDR1 and CDR2 from the germline V gene are SGHVS and FNYEAQ. The CDR3 here is CASSLGGGTNEKLFF. The CDR3 region has the DNA TGTGCCAGCAGCCTGGGGGGGGGAACTAATGAAAAACTGTTTTTT.

The rearrangement joins TRBV5-5 to TRBJ2-7; 9 bases are shared with TRBD2. CDR3 length: 14 residues. Germline CDR1 is SGHKS and CDR2 is YYEKEE (reference sequence). Trimming removed 4 bases from V and 7 bases from J; junction bases left unmatched: 9. The CDR3 loop reads CASSGLAGVGEQYV. The CDR3, as DNA: TGTGCCAGCAGCGGGTTAGCGGGAGTCGGTGAGCAGTACGTC.

The chain couples TRBV27 to TRBJ2-7, with TRBD2 identical over 15 bases. This CDR3 contains 14 residues. Unmatched junction bases numbered 1, after V lost 6 bases and J lost 4 bases. CDR1 is MNHEY, CDR2 SMNVEV, per germline (reference sequence). The CDR3 DNA sequence: TGTGCCAGCAGGGGACTAGCGGGAGGTTACGAGCAGTACGTC. Translating gives CASRGLAGGYEQYV.

The gene calls are TRBV5-4 and TRBJ2-3; 14 nucleotides align to TRBD2. The CDR3 spans 18 residues. Per germline, CDR1 SGHNT and CDR2 YYREEE (reference sequence). The V gene end was trimmed by 3 bases and the J gene end by 2 bases; junction bases not matched to a gene: 8. DNA of the CDR3: TGTGCCAGCAGCTCCGCTCGACTAGCGGGAGGGTACACAGATACGCAGTATTTT. Amino acid sequence: CASSSARLAGGYTDTQYF.

The V call is TRBV5-6, the J call TRBJ1-6, with 8 bases matching TRBD1. Per germline, CDR1 SGHDT and CDR2 YYEEEE. Unmatched junction bases numbered 11, after V lost 5 bases and J lost 7 bases. This CDR3 has 16 amino acids. CDR3 residues: CASSSVRDRYNSPLHF. CDR3 DNA sequence: TGTGCCAGCAGTTCCGTCCGGGACAGGTACAATTCACCCCTCCACTTT.

This clone was detected once. The chain employs TRBV18 and TRBJ1-5; D is ambiguous. CDR3 length: 14 residues. V lost 5 bases and J lost 7, with 15 bases in between. Germline V gives CDR1 KGHSH, CDR2 LQKENI. CDR3 protein: CASSLGGGSQPQHF. CDR3 DNA: TGTGCCAGCTCATTGGGCGGAGGATCACAGCCCCAGCATTTT. The whole variable domain, remainder taken from reference TRBV18 and TRBJ1-5, is NAGVMQNPRHLVRRRGQEARLRCSPMKGHSHVYWYRQLPEEGLKFMVYLQKENIIDESGMPKERFSAEFPKEGPSILRIQQVVRGDSAAYFCASSLGGGSQPQHFGDGTRLSIL.

The chain joins TRBV30 to TRBJ2-2; 7 bases fit TRBD2. The CDR3 has 14 residues. Germline CDR1 GTSNPN, CDR2 SVGIG (reference sequence). Written as DNA, the CDR3 is TGTGCTTTCCCTCGGGGGGATTACACCGGGGAGCTGTTTTTT. This gives the protein CAFPRGDYTGELFF.

In its sample, this clone was seen a few times. This chain joins TRBV27 and TRBJ2-7; the D gene is possibly TRBD1 (6 bases). The CDR3 consists of 14 residues. CDR1 is MNHEY and CDR2 is SMNVEV in the germline V gene (reference sequence). The V end was cut by 2 bases, the J end by 3 bases, with 11 bases between. The CDR3 coding sequence is TGTGCCAGCAGTTTAAGGGACACAAACTACGAGCAGTACTTC. The encoded protein is CASSLRDTNYEQYF.

The rearrangement uses TRBV3-1 (or the pseudogene TRBV3-2) and TRBJ2-6, with D perhaps TRBD1 (5 bases). The V and J ends lost 3 bases and 0 bases respectively, with 12 bases between them. The germline V gene has CDR1 LGHDT and CDR2 YNNKEL (reference sequence). CDR3 length equals 17 residues. The CDR3 nucleotides are TGTGCCAGCAGCCAGCGACAGAGCAGCTCTGGGGCCAACGTCCTGACTTTC. It is translated as CASSQRQSSSGANVLTF.

The CDR3 bases are TGTGCCAGCAGTGACGGGGGACCTATGAACACTGAAGCTTTCTTT. Translation gives CASSDGGPMNTEAFF. The chain combines TRBV25-1 with TRBJ1-1; TRBD1 might be the D (5 bases). The V end lost 3 bases, the J end lost 0 bases, and 11 bases lay between the germline ends. This CDR3 comprises 15 residues. Germline CDR1 is MGHDK and CDR2 is SYGVNS.

V is TRBV7-6 and J is TRBJ2-7; TRBD1 agrees at 8 bases. J was trimmed by 5 bases and V by 4 bases; bases with no gene match: 25. CDR1 and CDR2 (germline): SGHVS, FNYEAQ. CDR3 length: 20 residues. The DNA of the CDR3 is TGTGCCAGCAGCTCAGATTACCGGGACAGGCCTTTTATTTTTGAGGACGAGCAGTACGTC. This encodes CASSSDYRDRPFIFEDEQYV.

The chain combines TRBV28 with TRBJ1-4; D gene uncertain. CDR1 MDHEN and CDR2 SYDVKM come from the germline V gene. The CDR3 totals 14 residues. V was trimmed by 6 bases and J by 8 bases, leaving 16 bases between them. The CDR3 bases are TGTGCCAGCAGCACCCAGGTCGTTGTCGAAAAACTGTTTTTT. Its protein product is CASSTQVVVEKLFF.

The genes are TRBV30 and TRBJ1-5; no clear D gene. With 0 bases removed from V and 4 bases from J, the gap between germline ends came to 10 bases. The CDR3 extends over 14 amino acids. CDR1 and CDR2 (germline): GTSNPN, SVGIG (reference sequence). CDR3 nucleotides: TGTGCCTGGAGTGTACTCTCCGAAAATCAGCCCCAGCATTTT. Translation: CAWSVLSENQPQHF.

In this sample, this clone turned up a few times. The V and J genes are TRBV6-6 and TRBJ1-5; a possible D gene is TRBD1 (6 bases). This CDR3 has 14 amino acids. Trimming pared 2 bases from V and 4 bases from J, leaving 9 bases between. Germline V gene data show CDR1 as MNHNY and CDR2 as SVGAGI (reference sequence). The CDR3 reads CASSYGQNNQPQHF. The CDR3 region has the DNA TGTGCCAGCAGTTACGGACAGAATAATCAGCCCCAGCATTTT.

The chain links TRBV25-1 to TRBJ1-6; maybe TRBD1 (5 bases). The V gene's germline CDR1 is MGHDK and CDR2 SYGVNS. Trimming took 6 bases from V and 1 from J, leaving 7 bases between them. This CDR3 has 14 residues. The DNA of the CDR3 is TGTGCCAGCAGGGGGCAGTCCTATAATTCACCCCTCCACTTT. Protein product: CASRGQSYNSPLHF.

This clone came up a few times. CDR3 in DNA: TGTGCCAGCAGCTTCTGGAACACTGAAGCTTTCTTT. Encoded protein: CASSFWNTEAFF. V usage is TRBV5-6 and J usage is TRBJ1-1; D remains ambiguous. V shed 2 bases and J shed 1 base, with 3 bases lying between them. Per the germline V gene, CDR1 is SGHDT and CDR2 is YYEEEE. The CDR3 has 12 residues.

This chain connects TRBV4-2 to TRBJ2-5; 7 nucleotides line up with TRBD1. J lost 2 bases, V lost 1 base, and 1 base had no gene match. Germline loops: CDR1 LGHNA, CDR2 YNFKEQ. The CDR3 spans 14 residues. CDR3 nucleotide sequence: TGTGCCAGCAGCCAAGGGGACAGACAAGAGACCCAGTACTTC. Its protein product is CASSQGDRQETQYF.